This TCR beta chain was documented in a study of response to subunit inactivated influenza vaccine. The germline V gene has CDR1 MNHEY and CDR2 SVGEGT. J gave up 2 bases and V 10 bases, and 14 bases lay outside the gene matches. The CDR3 contains 16 residues. TCRdb reprocessed the RT-PCR reads with MiXCR, giving one entry per CDR3 protein. This sample has some 540,000 distinct CDR3 sequences, with under 25% found just once. This clonotype was recorded a few times. In addition, the sample was reused for a study of T cells expressing NK-cell markers. That study adds: TCR beta cDNA was made by 5'RACE template switching with UMIs. HCMV seropositivity marked most of the eight sequenced donors; one was seronegative. Among the experiments, several used an anti-gamma-delta TCR antibody to restrict sorting to alpha-beta TCR T cells. Of CD8+ T cells, roughly 1.0-8% belonged to dominant NKG2C+ clonotypes in 5 to 7 donors.

The input for sequencing was CD4+ T cells sorted from PBMCs, taken 11 to 12 days after vaccination. This receptor was obtained from a man between 50 and 59 years old who received an inactivated influenza vaccine. The chain combines TRBV6-2 or TRBV6-3 with TRBJ2-3, with 8 nucleotides matching TRBD2. The CDR3 sequence is CANRGASGRFTDTQYF. As DNA, the CDR3 is TGTGCCAATAGGGGAGCTAGCGGGCGATTCACAGATACGCAGTATTTT.